This entry is about one T cell receptor (beta chain). Here immunoSEQ multiplex PCR was the method, and the copy in TCRdb shows in-frame clones only, minus some. The sample includes 490,000 or so clones, around nine tenths of them seen just once. Germline V CDR1 and CDR2: SEHNR, FQNEAQ (reference sequence). V lost 1 base to trimming and J lost 7 bases, with 13 bases between them. The CDR3 is made up of 15 amino acids. This sample was taken from a study of blood T cell repertoires in COVID-19. Cohort assignment relied on participant-reported clinical history. Cohort 3 donors were reported recovered after two negative PCRs, clearance, or symptom resolution.

The TCR was taken from a middle-aged woman who had recovered from COVID-19. Sequences were obtained from PBMCs or T cells enriched from blood (not recorded which). The rearrangement links TRBV7-9 to TRBJ1-4; weak D call: TRBD1 (5 bases). CDR3 coding DNA: TGTGCCAGCAGCTTAGAATCAGGGTTAGGTGAAAAACTGTTTTTT. It encodes CASSLESGLGEKLFF.